This T cell receptor (beta chain) was sequenced for a study of memory CD4+ T cells and cytomegalovirus serostatus. Method: immunoSEQ multiplex PCR; TCRdb's copy keeps in-frame clones and lacks some. Of approximately 74,000 clones in the sample, roughly three quarters were seen once. The sort gate was single viable CD3+CD4+CD8-CD45RO+ cells for memory CD4+ T cells. This clonotype was sampled from an adult in good health and CMV-seropositive. The sequenced sample was memory CD4+ T cells from blood.

CDR3 bases: TGTGCCAGCAGCTTAACGCATTTAGACGAGCAGTACTTC. Translated, it gives CASSLTHLDEQYF. J is TRBJ2-7 and V is TRBV7-6; D not resolved. V lost 2 bases, J lost 5 bases, and 10 bases lay in between. Germline V gene data show CDR1 as SGHVS and CDR2 as FNYEAQ. The CDR3 sequence is 13 residues long.